This T cell receptor beta chain was profiled in a study of Ad26.COV2.S vaccination and SARS-CoV-2 variants. Study-wide results and caveats: Comparability of non-spike TCR breadth was observed across vaccine and placebo recipients.

CDR3 length: 17 amino acids. Germline V lookup: CDR1 LNHDA, CDR2 SQIVND (reference sequence). V lost 5 bases and J lost 0; bases outside the gene matches: 9. Sequenced by immunoSEQ multiplex PCR; TCRdb stores in-frame clones only, minus some. This table holds about 350,000 clones, 70% to 90% found once. The treatment denotes: approximately 18 received Ad26.COV2.S at low or high dose, single or two shots; 5 received placebo; per-sample allocation not given. Specimens were obtained on day 63 following the first vaccine or placebo injection. This clone was seen only once. Its specificity is unknown. The sample here was peripheral blood, taken in a trial of Ad26.COV2.S vaccine versus placebo. This chain uses TRBV19 with TRBJ2-1; the match to TRBD2 covers 8 bases. The TCR comes from a person aged 18-65 years who received the Ad26.COV2.S COVID-19 vaccine or a placebo. The CDR3 region is CASSSQWSGSSYNEQFF. The CDR3, as DNA: TGTGCCAGTAGTTCCCAGTGGAGCGGGAGCTCCTACAATGAGCAGTTCTTC.